This is a list of T cell receptor beta chains from one sample in a study of blood T cell repertoires in COVID-19. The assay was immunoSEQ multiplex PCR, and TCRdb's table has in-frame clones only and misses some. The sample carries about 140,000 clones, more than 60% recorded once. Sequencing used peripheral blood. The receptors come from a woman between 45 and 60 years old with active or convalescent COVID-19. CDR3s include the opening cysteine and the closing phenylalanine or tryptophan. Fields, in order: CDR3 protein, V gene, J gene.

CDR3: CASTPGGGQARMNTEAFF
V: TRBV6-2/TRBV6-3
J: TRBJ1-1

CDR3: CASSLGTGTYNEQFF
V: TRBV11-2
J: TRBJ2-1

CDR3: CASSPDGVVDYGYTF
V: TRBV6-2/TRBV6-3
J: TRBJ1-2

CDR3: CASSIDGASGSTPNNEQFF
V: TRBV19
J: TRBJ2-1

CDR3: CASSRLSGKDGYGYTF
V: TRBV19
J: TRBJ1-2

CDR3: CASSRIPAGGDNEQFF
V: TRBV19
J: TRBJ2-1

CDR3: CASSEGRGDNSPLHF
V: TRBV6-1
J: TRBJ1-6

CDR3: CASRTGNTEAFF
V: TRBV2
J: TRBJ1-1

CDR3: CASSYLNTGELFF
V: TRBV6-5
J: TRBJ2-2

CDR3: CASSLDKDRATEAFF
V: TRBV7-2
J: TRBJ1-1

CDR3: CASSWAGGSYNEQFF
V: TRBV7-2
J: TRBJ2-1

CDR3: CSARDLYEQFF
V: TRBV20-1
J: TRBJ2-1

CDR3: CASSGRSQGVGDIQYF
V: TRBV28
J: TRBJ2-4

CDR3: CASSLSNRNYGYTF
V: TRBV5-8
J: TRBJ1-2

CDR3: CASSSRDEQYF
V: TRBV7-2
J: TRBJ2-7

CDR3: CATSILAGRTDTQYF
V: TRBV15
J: TRBJ2-3

CDR3: CASSQEVWTSRGTTDTQYF
V: TRBV4-1
J: TRBJ2-3

CDR3: CASFTDKPNTEAFF
V: TRBV18
J: TRBJ1-1

CDR3: CASKEGTAYNSPLHF
V: TRBV6-5
J: TRBJ1-6

CDR3: CASSPGTGDLNEQFF
V: TRBV7-3
J: TRBJ2-1

CDR3: CASSRRTGEQTQYF
V: TRBV28
J: TRBJ2-5

CDR3: CASSLPPGTHQETQYF
V: TRBV7-9
J: TRBJ2-5

CDR3: CASSPTGDFSPLHF
V: TRBV19
J: TRBJ1-6

CDR3: CAWNRVNQPQHF
V: TRBV30
J: TRBJ1-5

CDR3: CASSSSSGSSYNEQFF
V: TRBV19
J: TRBJ2-1

CDR3: CASSLDRREEKLFF
V: TRBV7-9
J: TRBJ1-4

CDR3: CASSLRQGGTEAFF
V: TRBV5-1
J: TRBJ1-1

CDR3: CSVEVPPGTEAFF
V: TRBV29-1
J: TRBJ1-1

CDR3: CASRASTGSEKLFF
V: TRBV2
J: TRBJ1-4